This T cell receptor beta chain was captured by sequencing in a study of T-cell reconstitution after alpha-beta-depleted transplantation in children. V trimming: 3 bases; J trimming: 5 bases; junction bases outside the gene matches: 5. Per germline, CDR1 SGHRS and CDR2 YFSETQ. CDR3 length equals 14 residues. Study conclusions and caveats: At the one-year point after transplant, T-cell counts and TCRbeta diversity were found to come mostly from T cells that had been newly produced. Several hundred expanded graft clones reportedly supplied alpha-beta T cells about two months after transplant. TCRbeta diversity was high at day 60 in some patients (a result of surviving recipient T cells and thymic progenitors).

A TCRbeta library incorporating unique molecular identifiers was prepared. In TCRdb, the PCR reads were re-called with MiXCR into one record per CDR3 protein. The sample records around 440,000 distinct CDR3 sequences, more than 9% being singletons. This clonotype was counted ten times or more. Its target is not known. The sequence was obtained from a child aged 2-15 years with inherited bone marrow failure, due to receive a stem cell transplant. The chain combines TRBV5-1 with TRBJ2-1; 7 bases fit TRBD1. Here the sequenced sample was PBMCs, taken before TCRalphabeta/CD19-depleted stem cell transplant. This CDR3 is CASSSTGTDNEQFF. The DNA for the CDR3 is TGCGCCAGCAGCTCGACCGGGACAGACAATGAGCAGTTCTTC.